These 3 T cell receptor beta chains originate from one sample sequenced in a study of tissue T cells after allogeneic stem cell transplantation (dated by TCRdb to the early 2020s). Library prep was done by the immunoSEQ multiplex PCR assay. TCRdb retrieved this table from immuneACCESS and kept in-frame rearrangements only. Not all clones are present; in checked studies, unresolved V genes account for under half, and no reason is known for the remainder. This sample is represented by approximately 22,000 clones; around 70% of them were singletons. The ten largest make up under 0.75% of the sample. The material sequenced was spleen. These receptors came from a female BALB/c mouse in good health. Regarding MHC type, mice of this strain are H2-d.

On this clone: Gene names and germline match the mouse. The CDR3 goes on 1 residue after the read ends, and that part is filled in from the germline J gene. The chain has TRBV23 and TRBJ2-7; TRBD2 is the table's D call and was not checked against the DNA. Per the germline V gene, CDR1 is KGHTA and CDR2 is FQNQQP. The CDR3 is 15 residues long. CDR3 DNA, as far as it was read: TGCTCCAGCAGTCCCGACTGGGGGGCGCGGTATGAACAGTAC. It specifies CSSSPDWGARYEQY. The full CDR3 protein is CSSSPDWGARYEQYF.

As to this clone: Gene names are mouse gene names. Read sequence stops 1 residue before the CDR3 end, and the germline J gene provides the missing end. This chain uses TRBV14 with TRBJ1-2, with 8 bases aligning to TRBD1. Losses at the gene ends were 2 bases for V and 1 base for J; bases not matched to a gene: 1. The CDR3 loop spans 14 amino acids. Per the germline V gene, CDR1 is SGHDT and CDR2 is FRDEAV. CDR3 protein: CASSFTGGNSDYTF. Incomplete CDR3 DNA: TGTGCCAGCAGTTTTACAGGGGGAAACTCCGACTACACC.

In this sample, this clone turned up a few times. The listed genes are named as in mouse. CDR3 bases read: TGTGCTAGCAGTTTAGGCCAGTATGCTGAGCAGTTC. Protein sequence: CASSLGQYAEQF. The whole CDR3 sequence is CASSLGQYAEQFF. This chain joins TRBV29 and TRBJ2-1; D not resolved. The read stops 1 residue short of the end of the CDR3; the missing end is completed from the germline J gene. Per germline, CDR1 MSHET and CDR2 SYDVDS. Trimming shortened V by 2 bases and J by 4 bases, and 6 bases separated the two germline ends. CDR3 length: 13 residues.